The 7 T cell receptor beta chains presented below share a single source sample, sequenced in a study of cytomegalovirus exposure and HLA in healthy donors. Primers included in the PCR were 60 Vbeta and 13 Jbeta primers. Produced via immunoSEQ multiplex PCR; TCRdb's table is partial and in-frame only. The data contain approximately 110,000 clones, 65% to 85% of them singletons. The sequencing input was PBMCs. These TCRs come from a woman between 18 and 29 years old in good health and CMV-seronegative.

The chain recombines TRBV28 with TRBJ2-1, with a possible D match to TRBD2 (6 bases). V lost 5 bases, J lost 3 bases, and 17 bases lay in between. Germline lookup yields CDR1 MDHEN and CDR2 SYDVKM. The CDR3 has 16 amino acids. The CDR3 is CASSAPTAGHYNEQFF. The CDR3 DNA reads as TGTGCCAGCAGTGCCCCTACGGCGGGGCACTACAATGAGCAGTTCTTC.

The V call is TRBV11-3, the J call TRBJ1-2, with 7 bases fitting TRBD1. CDR1 and CDR2 (germline): SGHNT, YENEEA. The CDR3 length is 15 residues. V was pared by 3 bases and J by 3 bases, with 7 bases of the junction left unmatched. The CDR3 reads CASSFGTASYYGYTF. CDR3 DNA sequence: TGTGCCAGCAGCTTTGGGACAGCTAGCTACTATGGCTACACCTTC.

The DNA of the CDR3 is TGTGCCAGCAGCTCCGGACAAGCTGGCAATCAGCCCCAGCATTTT. Translated: CASSSGQAGNQPQHF. V is TRBV7-9 and J is TRBJ1-5; the D gene is possibly TRBD1 (5 bases). CDR3 length: 15 amino acids. V lost 4 bases, J lost 2 bases, and 12 bases lay in between. Germline V gene data show CDR1 as SEHNR and CDR2 as FQNEAQ (reference sequence).

This clone has only a few counts. The V call is TRBV6-5, the J call TRBJ1-1; D perhaps matches TRBD1 (6 bases). CDR1 is MNHEY, CDR2 SVGAGI, per germline. This CDR3 is 13 amino acids long. V was shortened by 2 bases and J by 3 bases, with 7 bases between the two germline ends. In DNA, the CDR3 is TGTGCCAGCAGTTACGAGGGGGACACTGAAGCTTTCTTT. It translates to CASSYEGDTEAFF.

V gene TRBV4-1 combines with J gene TRBJ1-2; D unresolved. V was trimmed by 2 bases and J by 3 bases, leaving 7 bases between them. CDR1 and CDR2 from the germline V gene are MGHRA and YSYEKL. CDR3 length: 13 amino acids. The CDR3 loop reads CASSQTRDYGYTF. The DNA of the CDR3 is TGCGCCAGCAGCCAAACTAGGGACTATGGCTACACCTTC.

The CDR3 DNA reads as TGTGCCAGCAGTGAAGATAGGGGACAGAGCTCCTACGAGCAGTACTTC. Protein: CASSEDRGQSSYEQYF. The J gene is TRBJ2-7, the V gene TRBV25-1; TRBD1 matches at 7 bases. The CDR3 has 16 residues. Germline-derived CDR1 and CDR2 are MGHDK and SYGVNS. The V and J ends lost 2 bases and 0 bases, in that order; junction bases with no gene match: 7.

The J gene is TRBJ2-7, the V gene TRBV5-1; 7 bases align to TRBD1. With 4 bases clipped from V and 3 bases from J, the junction kept 10 bases outside the gene matches. The CDR3 covers 15 residues. CDR1 and CDR2 (germline): SGHRS, YFSETQ. The CDR3 nucleotides read TGCGCCAGCAGCGCTCAGGGGGAACCCTTCTACGAGCAGTACTTC. Translated, it gives CASSAQGEPFYEQYF. Full variable domain (remainder filled in from reference TRBV5-1 and TRBJ2-7): KAGVTQTPRYLIKTRGQQVTLSCSPISGHRSVSWYQQTPGQGLQFLFEYFSETQRNKGNFPGRFSGRQFSNSRSEMNVSTLELGDSALYLCASSAQGEPFYEQYFGPGTRLTVT.